This TCR beta chain was retrieved from a study of blood T cell repertoires in COVID-19. Profiled with immunoSEQ multiplex PCR; TCRdb holds only in-frame clones, not every one. The data show under 200,000 clones, around 89% seen once. Trimming took 4 bases from V and 0 from J; bases not matched to a gene: 5. The CDR3 spans 16 residues. The germline CDR1 and CDR2 sequences are KGHSH and LQKENI. Sequencing was done on a sample of PBMCs or T cells enriched from blood (not recorded which). The clonotype was recovered from a woman in her forties or fifties who had recovered from COVID-19. This chain connects TRBV18 to TRBJ1-4, with TRBD1 identical over 7 bases. This CDR3 is CASSRPGQTTNEKLFF. Written as DNA, the CDR3 is TGTGCCAGCTCACGACCGGGACAGACAACTAATGAAAAACTGTTTTTT.